Many counts were recorded for the clone carrying this T cell receptor beta chain. TCRdb processed the RT-PCR reads anew with MiXCR; each CDR3 protein has one entry. The data hold 650,000 to 800,000 distinct CDR3 sequences, with approximately 14% observed a single time. Germline V gives CDR1 DFQATT, CDR2 SNEGSKA (reference sequence). V was pared by 2 bases and J by 3 bases, with 12 bases of the junction left unmatched. The CDR3 contains 18 residues. The receptor comes from a female donor in good health, serving as a healthy control. The chain joins TRBV20-1 to TRBJ2-3; the match to TRBD1 covers 12 bases. Sequencing input: memory CD4+ T cells from blood. The CDR3 bases are TGCAGTGCTAGATTAAGCCCGGGACAGGGGGCGCAGACAGATACGCAGTATTTT. It encodes CSARLSPGQGAQTDTQYF.